Below, 21 T cell receptor beta chains from the same sample are listed, as sequenced in a study of blood T cell repertoires in COVID-19. Profiling relied on immunoSEQ multiplex PCR, and the TCRdb table lists in-frame clones only, not all of them. This sample yields about 120,000 clones, of which 90% are seen a single time; roughly 1.9% belongs to the top ten. Sequences were obtained from peripheral blood. These TCRs come from a human donor with active COVID-19. The donor label of this sample is uncertain.

This clone has just one count. The chain links TRBV5-4 to TRBJ2-1, with 9 positions matching TRBD2. This CDR3 spans 16 amino acids. V shed 0 bases and J 5 bases; nucleotides not matched to a gene: 6. From germline, CDR1 is SGHNT and CDR2 YYREEE (reference sequence). CDR3 sequence: CASSLAGSGGHNEQFF. The CDR3 DNA reads as TGTGCCAGCAGCTTGGCGGGTAGCGGGGGTCACAATGAGCAGTTCTTC.

This clone was detected a few times. This chain links TRBV5-1 with TRBJ2-3; 9 bases fit TRBD2. Per the germline V gene, CDR1 is SGHRS and CDR2 is YFSETQ. V lost 0 bases, J lost 7 bases, and 6 bases stayed unmatched. The CDR3 spans 15 residues. This CDR3 is CASSLEAGGRNTQYF. The CDR3 nucleotides are TGCGCCAGCAGCTTGGAGGCGGGGGGGCGGAATACGCAGTATTTT.

The gene calls are TRBV6-6 and TRBJ2-1; 7 nucleotides match TRBD1. This CDR3 contains 12 residues. CDR1 and CDR2 (germline): MNHNY, SVGAGI (reference sequence). The V gene end was trimmed by 5 bases and the J gene end by 8 bases; junction bases not matched to a gene: 3. CDR3 loop: CASSNGTDEQFF. CDR3 nucleotides: TGTGCCAGCAGTAACGGGACAGATGAGCAGTTCTTC.

This chain joins TRBV7-9 and TRBJ2-2; D ambiguous. The V gene's germline CDR1 is SEHNR and CDR2 FQNEAQ (reference sequence). V lost 2 bases to trimming and J lost 1 base, with 5 bases between them. This CDR3 contains 14 residues. Here the CDR3 reads CASSLTGNTGELFF. The CDR3 DNA reads TGTGCCAGCAGCTTAACCGGGAACACCGGGGAGCTGTTTTTT.

The J gene is TRBJ2-1, the V gene TRBV10-1; D gene ambiguous. Trimming stripped 1 base from V and 6 bases from J, with 7 bases between. Looked up from germline, CDR1 is WNHNN and CDR2 is SYGVQD (reference sequence). The CDR3 contains 13 residues. CDR3 bases: TGCGCCAGCAGTGAGTACCGACTCAATGAGCAGTTCTTC. Translating it yields CASSEYRLNEQFF.

The V call is TRBV5-1, the J call TRBJ2-7; D is ambiguous. CDR1 and CDR2 from the germline V gene are SGHRS and YFSETQ. This CDR3 is built from 14 residues. V lost 6 bases and J lost 6, with 19 bases in between. The CDR3 is CASNKIADLGEQYF. In nucleotides, the CDR3 is TGCGCCAGCAACAAAATAGCAGACTTGGGCGAGCAGTACTTC.

This chain uses TRBV5-4 with TRBJ1-4; 10 bases are a match to TRBD1. The junction had 6 bases not matched to a gene; V was cut back by 2 bases and J by 8 bases. The V gene's germline CDR1 is SGHNT and CDR2 YYREEE (reference sequence). The CDR3 extends over 15 amino acids. CDR3 residues: CASSLTGTGAEKLFF. The CDR3, as DNA: TGTGCCAGCAGCTTAACCGGGACAGGGGCCGAAAAACTGTTTTTT.

The genes are TRBV7-2 and TRBJ2-6; 9 bases map to TRBD1. With 4 bases clipped from V and 1 base from J, the junction kept 8 bases outside the gene matches. Germline V gene lookup returns CDR1 SGHTA and CDR2 FQGNSA. The CDR3 extends over 18 amino acids. In DNA form, the CDR3 reads TGTGCCAGCAGCTACCGGGACAGGGAATATTCTGGGGCCAACGTCCTGACTTTC. Protein product: CASSYRDREYSGANVLTF. The full variable domain, with the rest looked up from reference TRBV7-2 and TRBJ2-6, is GAGVSQSPSNKVTEKGKDVELRCDPISGHTALYWYRQSLGQGLEFLIYFQGNSAPDKSGLPSDRFSAERTGGSVSTLTIQRTQQEDSAVYLCASSYRDREYSGANVLTFGAGSRLTVL.

The chain links TRBV30 to TRBJ1-2, with 7 bases identical to TRBD1. This CDR3 spans 11 amino acids. The trim removed 4 bases at V and 8 bases at J, leaving 4 bases unmatched. Per germline, CDR1 GTSNPN and CDR2 SVGIG (reference sequence). The CDR3 loop reads CAWIRQGGYTF. CDR3 coding DNA: TGTGCCTGGATCCGACAGGGCGGCTACACCTTC.

In its sample, this clone was seen once. J is TRBJ1-6 and V is TRBV11-2; D gene ambiguous. Trimming cost V 4 bases and J 0 bases, with 16 bases left between them. Per the germline V gene, CDR1 is SGHAT and CDR2 is FQNNGV. The CDR3 is 18 amino acids. This chain's CDR3 is CASSYAAEQSSYNSPLHF. CDR3 coding DNA: TGTGCCAGCAGCTACGCGGCCGAACAAAGCTCCTATAATTCACCCCTCCACTTT.

The chain uses TRBV7-3 and TRBJ2-1; 9 positions match TRBD2. V was pared by 3 bases and J by 7 bases, with 7 bases of the junction left unmatched. This CDR3 contains 15 residues. Germline V CDR1 and CDR2: SGHTA, FQGTGA. This chain's CDR3 is CASSFTLAGLNEQFF. The CDR3 DNA reads as TGTGCCAGCAGCTTTACCCTAGCGGGGTTGAATGAGCAGTTCTTC. Full variable domain (missing parts from reference TRBV7-3 and TRBJ2-1): GAGVSQTPSNKVTEKGKYVELRCDPISGHTALYWYRQSLGQGPEFLIYFQGTGAADDSGLPNDRFFAVRPEGSVSTLKIQRTERGDSAVYLCASSFTLAGLNEQFFGPGTRLTVL.

This clone showed up just once. J is TRBJ2-3 and V is TRBV29-1; D is unresolved. There are 14 residues in the CDR3. The V and J ends lost 7 bases and 0 bases respectively, with 14 bases between them. Germline CDR1 SQVTM, CDR2 ANQGSEA. The CDR3 DNA reads as TGCAGCGCCGCATCCCGAACTAGCACAGATACGCAGTATTTT. It yields the protein CSAASRTSTDTQYF.

With regard to this clone: At one end the junction does not follow the germline gene, possibly because of a read error. The CDR3 bases are TGTGCCAGCAGTTTGGGGCTAGCGGGGGGCCCCTACGATGAGCAGTTCTTC. Amino acid sequence: CASSLGLAGGPYDEQFF. The genes are TRBV6-2 or TRBV6-3 and TRBJ2-1; 11 bases match TRBD2. This CDR3 is built from 17 residues. Germline CDR1 and CDR2: MNHEY and SVGEGT.

This clone was found a few times. The chain joins TRBV7-2 to TRBJ2-1; 7 bases line up with TRBD2. J was trimmed by 9 bases and V by 5 bases; bases with no gene match: 4. The V gene's germline CDR1 is SGHTA and CDR2 FQGNSA. This CDR3 region has 12 residues. DNA of the CDR3: TGTGCCAGCAGCCGATGGGGGGGTGAGCAGTTCTTC. Translating it yields CASSRWGGEQFF.

In DNA, the CDR3 is TGTGCCAGCAGCTTATCCGCGGGGGGGCACAATGAGCAGTTCTTC. Encoded protein: CASSLSAGGHNEQFF. V usage is TRBV7-9 and J usage is TRBJ2-1; TRBD2 agrees at 9 bases. With 2 bases clipped from V and 5 bases from J, the junction kept 4 bases outside the gene matches. Germline assignment: CDR1 SEHNR and CDR2 FQNEAQ (reference sequence). The CDR3 spans 15 residues.

The V call is TRBV7-9, the J call TRBJ2-5; 7 bases agree with TRBD1. The CDR3 has 15 amino acids. V lost 3 bases, J lost 5 bases, and 9 bases stayed unmatched. From germline, CDR1 is SEHNR and CDR2 FQNEAQ (reference sequence). The CDR3 protein is CASSFPSPTGETQYF. The CDR3 nucleotides are TGTGCCAGCAGCTTTCCCTCCCCGACAGGGGAGACCCAGTACTTC.

This chain uses TRBV16 with TRBJ1-4; D unresolved. V lost 4 bases and J lost 8, with 8 bases in between. Germline V lookup: CDR1 KGHSY, CDR2 FQNENV. This CDR3 is 12 amino acids long. CDR3 loop: CASSRLGEKLFF. The DNA for the CDR3 is TGTGCCAGCAGCCGCCTCGGGGAAAAACTGTTTTTT.

V gene TRBV6-5 combines with J gene TRBJ2-7, with D perhaps TRBD1 (6 bases). This CDR3 is built from 14 residues. The germline gives CDR1 MNHEY, CDR2 SVGAGI. Trimming shortened V by 8 bases and J by 2 bases, and 16 bases separated the two germline ends. This CDR3 reads CASVDRTATYEQYF. The DNA for the CDR3 is TGTGCCAGCGTCGACAGGACAGCTACCTACGAGCAGTACTTC.

V is TRBV5-4 and J is TRBJ2-1; D not resolved. Germline V gene sequence: CDR1 SGHNT, CDR2 YYREEE (reference sequence). The CDR3 covers 16 residues. V lost 0 bases and J lost 6, with 16 bases in between. The CDR3: CASSLELLRHSNEQFF. The CDR3 DNA is TGTGCCAGCAGCTTGGAGCTCTTACGACATAGCAATGAGCAGTTCTTC.

This chain links TRBV18 with TRBJ1-1; D uncertain. Germline V gene data show CDR1 as KGHSH and CDR2 as LQKENI. CDR3 length equals 14 residues. V was cut by 2 bases and J by 0 bases, with 7 bases left in between. CDR3: CASSPEELNTEAFF. The CDR3 DNA reads as TGTGCCAGCTCACCAGAGGAGTTGAACACTGAAGCTTTCTTT.

The genes are TRBV11-2 and TRBJ1-5; 10 bases map to TRBD1. Germline loops: CDR1 SGHAT, CDR2 FQNNGV. The V gene end was trimmed by 0 bases and the J gene end by 4 bases; junction bases not matched to a gene: 6. The CDR3 is 17 residues long. The CDR3 coding sequence is TGTGCCAGCAGCTTAGAACCGGGACAGGGGCTTAATCAGCCCCAGCATTTT. It codes for CASSLEPGQGLNQPQHF.